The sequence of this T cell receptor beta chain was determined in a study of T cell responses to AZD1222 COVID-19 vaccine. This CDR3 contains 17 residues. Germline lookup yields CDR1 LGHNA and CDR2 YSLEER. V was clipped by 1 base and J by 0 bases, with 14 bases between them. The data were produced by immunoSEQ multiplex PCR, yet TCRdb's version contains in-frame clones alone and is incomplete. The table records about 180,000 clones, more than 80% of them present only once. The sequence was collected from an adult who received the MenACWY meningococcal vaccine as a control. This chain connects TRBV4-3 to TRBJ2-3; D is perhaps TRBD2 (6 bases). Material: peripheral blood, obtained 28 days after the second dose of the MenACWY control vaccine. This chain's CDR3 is CASSQVRESFSTDTQYF. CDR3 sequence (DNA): TGCGCCAGCAGCCAAGTCCGGGAGTCTTTTAGCACAGATACGCAGTATTTT.